Presented here are 20 T cell receptor beta chains from one specimen sequenced in a study of identical twins. Each CDR3 protein gets one entry after TCRdb re-called the 5' RACE reads with MiXCR. This sample has approximately 690,000 distinct CDR3 sequences, with around 5.7% found just once. The sequenced sample was naive T cells sorted from blood. The receptors derive from a man younger than 35 in good health.

This clonotype came up a few times. The rearrangement links TRBV20-1 to TRBJ1-5; D is uncertain. The V gene's germline CDR1 is DFQATT and CDR2 SNEGSKA (reference sequence). Deletions cut 2 bases from V and 2 bases from J, with 10 bases between. This CDR3 is built from 14 residues. In DNA form, the CDR3 reads TGCAGTGCTAGACTGGGTAGTGGCAATCAGCCCCAGCATTTT. Amino acid sequence: CSARLGSGNQPQHF.

Of note for this clonotype: Mismatch with germline at one junction end may stem from a read error. This chain connects TRBV19 to TRBJ2-6; D ambiguous. Germline-derived CDR1 and CDR2 are LNHDA and SQIVND (reference sequence). The CDR3 is 16 amino acids. The CDR3 nucleotides are TGTGCCAGTGGTATCGGGCTGGGTTCTGGGGCCAACGTCCTGACTTTC. The encoded protein is CASGIGLGSGANVLTF. The full variable domain, in which reference TRBV19 and TRBJ2-6 provide the parts outside the CDR3, is DGGITQSPKYLFRKEGQNVTLSCEQNLNHDAMYWYRQDPGQGLRLIYYSQIVNDFQKGDIAEGYSVSREKKESFPLTVTSAQKNPTAFYLCASGIGLGSGANVLTFGAGSRLTVL.

This clonotype occurred many times. The chain has TRBV18 and TRBJ2-1, with 9 bases identical to TRBD1. Germline lookup yields CDR1 KGHSH and CDR2 LQKENI. CDR3 length: 15 residues. V was clipped by 1 base and J by 8 bases; unmatched bases: 6. CDR3 nucleotides: TGTGCCAGCTCACCACGGACAGGGGCGTACGATGAGCAGTTCTTC. The encoded protein is CASSPRTGAYDEQFF.

This clonotype showed up just a few times. The gene calls are TRBV7-9 and TRBJ2-2; the D gene is possibly TRBD1 (6 bases). This CDR3 region has 16 residues. Trimming removed 6 bases from V and 2 bases from J, with 16 bases in between. CDR1 SEHNR and CDR2 FQNEAQ come from the germline V gene (reference sequence). Here the CDR3 DNA reads TGTGCCAGCAGGCCACCGGGACAAGGAAACACCGGGGAGCTGTTTTTT. Translated: CASRPPGQGNTGELFF. Filled out from reference TRBV7-9 and TRBJ2-2, the complete variable domain reads DTGVSQNPRHKITKRGQNVTFRCDPISEHNRLYWYRQTLGQGPEFLTYFQNEAQLEKSRLLSDRFSAERPKGSFSTLEIQRTEQGDSAMYLCASRPPGQGNTGELFFGEGSRLTVL.

In this sample, this clonotype turned up a few times. This chain links TRBV20-1 with TRBJ2-3; D is ambiguous. Between the trimmed V and J ends, which lost 6 bases and 4 bases, there was a span of 11 bases. In germline, CDR1 is DFQATT, CDR2 SNEGSKA (reference sequence). The CDR3 runs to 12 residues. CDR3 DNA: TGCAGTGCCGCGTCCTATCCAGATACGCAGTATTTT. Its translation: CSAASYPDTQYF.

In this sample, this clonotype turned up many times. The chain uses TRBV9 and TRBJ2-3; the D call may be TRBD1 or TRBD2 (5 bases each). In germline, CDR1 is SGDLS, CDR2 YYNGEE. Trimming took 0 bases from V and 8 from J, leaving 16 bases between them. There are 15 residues in the CDR3. CDR3 sequence reads: CASSVGWGSVVTQYF. DNA of the CDR3: TGTGCCAGCAGCGTAGGGTGGGGGTCGGTAGTTACGCAGTATTTT.

This sequence joins TRBV20-1 and TRBJ2-1, with 12 bases aligning to TRBD2. Looked up from germline, CDR1 is DFQATT and CDR2 is SNEGSKA (reference sequence). The CDR3 loop spans 13 amino acids. Written as DNA, the CDR3 is TGCGGAACTAGTGGGACTAGCGGGAATGAGCAGTTCTTC. It encodes CGTSGTSGNEQFF.

This clonotype was detected only a few times. V and J are TRBV3-1 and TRBJ2-5; TRBD2 agrees at 14 bases. The CDR3 spans 16 residues. Germline CDR1 and CDR2: LGHDT and YNNKEL (reference sequence). J was trimmed by 6 bases and V by 3 bases; bases with no gene match: 6. CDR3 protein: CASSQPTSGRAKTQYF. CDR3 nucleotides: TGTGCCAGCAGCCAGCCGACTAGCGGGAGGGCAAAGACCCAGTACTTC.

This clonotype was detected only a few times. CDR3 DNA sequence: TGTGCCAGCAGCTCCCTCCGGGAGAATTTGGAGACCCAGTACTTC. Protein: CASSSLRENLETQYF. The chain combines TRBV11-2 with TRBJ2-5; tentatively, D is TRBD2 (6 bases). Per germline, CDR1 SGHAT and CDR2 FQNNGV. The CDR3 spans 15 residues. Trimming cost V 4 bases and J 5 bases, with 17 bases left between them.

This clonotype was recorded at least ten times. V usage is TRBV24-1 and J usage is TRBJ2-1; D might be TRBD2 (5 bases). V was shortened by 4 bases and J by 0 bases, with 12 bases between the two germline ends. The germline V gene has CDR1 KGHDR and CDR2 SFDVKD. The CDR3 loop spans 16 amino acids. CDR3 coding DNA: TGTGCCACCAGTGACCCCGGACGGGACTCCTACAATGAGCAGTTCTTC. It encodes CATSDPGRDSYNEQFF.

At least ten counts were recorded for this clonotype. The chain recombines TRBV18 with TRBJ2-1, with 13 bases fitting TRBD2. Germline V gene sequence: CDR1 KGHSH, CDR2 LQKENI. This CDR3 region has 17 residues. V lost 3 bases and J lost 6; bases outside the gene matches: 8. The CDR3 DNA reads as TGTGCCAGCTCACCTTGGACTAGCGGGAGTTTGGGCAATGAGCAGTTCTTC. This translates into CASSPWTSGSLGNEQFF.

The chain is built from TRBV5-4 and TRBJ2-6, with no clear D. The CDR3 consists of 18 residues. V lost 0 bases, J lost 1 base, and 14 bases lay in between. In germline, CDR1 is SGHNT, CDR2 YYREEE (reference sequence). The CDR3 sequence is CASSLAGPTRSGANVLTF. The CDR3, as DNA: TGTGCCAGCAGCTTGGCCGGCCCTACCCGATCTGGGGCCAACGTCCTGACTTTC.

Only a few counts were recorded for this clonotype. V gene TRBV18 combines with J gene TRBJ2-1; 7 bases agree with TRBD2. This CDR3 has 12 amino acids. The germline V gene encodes CDR1 KGHSH and CDR2 LQKENI. With V trimmed by 2 bases and J by 12 bases, 4 bases remained unmatched. CDR3 DNA: TGTGCCAGCTCACCAGGACTAGTTTCGCAGTTCTTC. It translates to CASSPGLVSQFF. Filled out from reference TRBV18 and TRBJ2-1, the complete variable domain reads NAGVMQNPRHLVRRRGQEARLRCSPMKGHSHVYWYRQLPEEGLKFMVYLQKENIIDESGMPKERFSAEFPKEGPSILRIQQVVRGDSAAYFCASSPGLVSQFFGPGTRLTVL.

The V and J genes are TRBV5-4 and TRBJ2-5; D may be TRBD1 (6 bases). V lost 3 bases to trimming and J lost 2 bases, with 17 bases between them. Per germline, CDR1 SGHNT and CDR2 YYREEE (reference sequence). The CDR3 is made up of 16 amino acids. The CDR3 nucleotides are TGTGCCAGCAGCTCGGAATACCGGGACAAGCAAGAGACCCAGTACTTC. Translation gives CASSSEYRDKQETQYF.

A few counts support this clonotype. The gene calls are TRBV6-1 and TRBJ2-7, with 10 bases fitting TRBD1. V lost 2 bases, J lost 2 bases, and 3 bases stayed unmatched. Germline values: CDR1 MNHNS, CDR2 SASEGT. The CDR3 consists of 15 residues. CDR3 nucleotide sequence: TGTGCCAGCAGTGAATTCGGACAGGGGGCCTACGAGCAGTACTTC. As protein: CASSEFGQGAYEQYF.

As for this clonotype: A much more abundant neighbour one base away suggests this may be a read error. J is TRBJ2-1 and V is TRBV29-1, with D perhaps matching TRBD2 (5 bases). The CDR3 consists of 14 residues. The germline V gene encodes CDR1 SQVTM and CDR2 ANQGSEA. The chain's CDR3 is CSVETGNSYNQQFF. CDR3 coding DNA: TGCAGCGTTGAAACCGGGAATTCCTACAATCAGCAGTTCTTC.

There are many counts of this clonotype. This chain links TRBV5-6 with TRBJ2-1; TRBD2 agrees at 11 bases. From germline, CDR1 is SGHDT and CDR2 YYEEEE. With V trimmed by 3 bases and J by 4 bases, 3 bases remained unmatched. The CDR3 spans 15 residues. The CDR3 DNA follows: TGTGCCAGCAGCTGGGGACTAGCGGAGTACAATGAGCAGTTCTTC. Protein product: CASSWGLAEYNEQFF.

This clonotype was seen ten or more times. The chain links TRBV4-1 to TRBJ1-1; TRBD1 aligns across 7 bases. The CDR3 sequence is 15 residues long. V was pared by 2 bases and J by 5 bases, with 8 bases of the junction left unmatched. CDR1 is MGHRA, CDR2 YSYEKL, per germline. CDR3 nucleotide sequence: TGCGCCAGCAGCCAACCCAGAACAGGGGCTACTGAAGCTTTCTTT. As protein: CASSQPRTGATEAFF.

This clonotype showed up many times. V usage is TRBV15 and J usage is TRBJ2-3, with D tentatively TRBD2 (6 bases). CDR3 length: 17 residues. CDR1 and CDR2 from the germline V gene are LNHNV and YYDKDF (reference sequence). Deletions cut 3 bases from V and 4 bases from J, with 20 bases between. The CDR3 DNA follows: TGTGCCACCAGCAGGGGGGTCCCTAGCGAGGCGGCAGATACGCAGTATTTT. Translating it yields CATSRGVPSEAADTQYF.

The rearrangement uses TRBV6-5 and TRBJ2-3; 7 nucleotides agree with TRBD1. The CDR3 has 18 residues. The germline V gene has CDR1 MNHEY and CDR2 SVGAGI. With V trimmed by 2 bases and J by 1 base, 12 bases remained unmatched. CDR3 in amino acids: CASSYRYTGALGTDTQYF. The CDR3 DNA reads as TGTGCCAGCAGTTACCGATACACAGGGGCGCTGGGCACAGATACGCAGTATTTT.